Following are 17 T cell receptor beta chains from one sample sequenced in a study of T cells in Graves' hyperthyroidism and ophthalmopathy. RNA transcripts served as the template for amplifying TCR beta CDR3 regions. A first-round RT-PCR of the TCR CDR3 used the HTBI primer set. TCRdb itself ran the multiplex PCR reads through MiXCR, one entry per CDR3 protein. The sample contains 250,000 to 300,000 distinct CDR3 sequences, about 13% of which appear only once. The sequenced sample was blood. These receptors were obtained from a woman aged 40 to 55 with Graves' hyperthyroidism.

This clonotype was counted once. J is TRBJ2-7 and V is TRBV9; 7 bases map to TRBD1. The V gene end was trimmed by 6 bases and the J gene end by 2 bases; junction bases not matched to a gene: 8. The germline V gene encodes CDR1 SGDLS and CDR2 YYNGEE. The CDR3 runs to 14 residues. As DNA, the CDR3 is TGTGCCAGCACCAAAACAGGGGTCACCTACGAGCAGTACTTC. It translates to CASTKTGVTYEQYF.

V usage is TRBV10-3 and J usage is TRBJ2-5, with 9 bases lining up with TRBD1. Germline V gene data show CDR1 as ENHRY and CDR2 as SYGVKD. V lost 10 bases to trimming and J lost 4 bases; unmatched junction nucleotides: 10. This CDR3 is 14 amino acids long. The CDR3 reads CATQSGQGRETQYF. The CDR3 nucleotides are TGTGCCACCCAATCTGGACAGGGGAGAGAGACCCAGTACTTC.

The table lists this clonotype with many counts. The chain is built from TRBV6-1 and TRBJ2-7, with TRBD2 matching 8 bases. The CDR3 has 16 amino acids. V was pared by 5 bases and J by 9 bases, with 18 bases of the junction left unmatched. The V gene's germline CDR1 is MNHNS and CDR2 SASEGT. The CDR3, as DNA: TGTGCCAGCAGTTACACCCCGATTAGCGGGGAGGCTGCGCAGTACTTC. This codes for CASSYTPISGEAAQYF.

This clonotype was recorded at least ten times. The rearrangement uses TRBV30 and TRBJ1-5; TRBD1 matches at 10 bases. V lost 3 bases and J lost 2; bases outside the gene matches: 1. This CDR3 comprises 14 residues. The V gene's germline CDR1 is GTSNPN and CDR2 SVGIG (reference sequence). CDR3 DNA: TGTGCCTGGAGGGGACAGGGGCGCAATCAGCCCCAGCATTTT. Translating gives CAWRGQGRNQPQHF. Combining the CDR3 with reference TRBV30 and TRBJ1-5 gives the whole variable domain SQTIHQWPATLVQPVGSPLSLECTVEGTSNPNLYWYRQAAGRGLQLLFYSVGIGQISSEVPQNLSASRPQDRQFILSSKKLLLSDSGFYLCAWRGQGRNQPQHFGDGTRLSIL.

This clonotype was recorded many times. V is TRBV29-1 and J is TRBJ1-4; 7 positions agree with TRBD1. This CDR3 contains 16 residues. The trim removed 3 bases at V and 8 bases at J, leaving 15 bases unmatched. CDR1 SQVTM and CDR2 ANQGSEA come from the germline V gene. CDR3 residues: CSVEVVKQGLGEKLFF. CDR3 in DNA: TGCAGCGTTGAGGTGGTGAAACAGGGGTTAGGGGAAAAACTGTTTTTT.

This clonotype occurred a few times. The chain carries TRBV20-1 and TRBJ2-1; 7 nucleotides match TRBD2. The CDR3 length is 18 residues. V was clipped by 3 bases and J by 5 bases; unmatched bases: 19. From germline, CDR1 is DFQATT and CDR2 SNEGSKA (reference sequence). The CDR3 reads CSASGLWDRSGVNNEQFF. The CDR3 DNA is TGCAGTGCTAGCGGTTTGTGGGATAGGAGCGGGGTAAACAATGAGCAGTTCTTC.

The chain has TRBV27 and TRBJ2-7; D remains ambiguous. CDR1 and CDR2 from the germline V gene are MNHEY and SMNVEV (reference sequence). The CDR3 contains 11 residues. Trimming removed 8 bases at V and 3 bases at J, with 8 bases between. The CDR3 loop is CASGSFYEQYF. CDR3 nucleotide sequence: TGTGCCAGCGGCAGTTTCTACGAGCAGTACTTC.

This clonotype has just a few counts. This rearrangement joins TRBV10-3 to TRBJ2-3; 10 positions match TRBD1. With 4 bases clipped from V and 7 bases from J, the junction kept 5 bases outside the gene matches. Germline CDR1 ENHRY, CDR2 SYGVKD. The CDR3 is 14 amino acids. The CDR3 nucleotides read TGTGCCATCAGTGGTGGGACAGGGGCATATACGCAGTATTTT. Translation: CAISGGTGAYTQYF.

There are many counts of this clonotype. This chain joins TRBV6-1 and TRBJ2-2, with TRBD2 matching over 9 bases. V lost 5 bases and J lost 1; bases outside the gene matches: 2. The CDR3 has 15 residues. Germline V gene sequence: CDR1 MNHNS, CDR2 SASEGT. This chain's CDR3 is CASSHSGRNTGELFF. CDR3 nucleotide sequence: TGTGCCAGCAGTCATAGCGGGAGGAACACCGGGGAGCTGTTTTTT.

This clonotype was recorded a few times. A much larger clone lies a single base off, so this may be a read error. The V call is TRBV7-2, the J call TRBJ1-1; D unresolved. Germline loops: CDR1 SGHTA, CDR2 FQGNSA. The V gene lost 5 bases and the J gene lost 6 bases, with 10 bases spanning the gap. CDR3 length: 12 amino acids. Here the CDR3 DNA reads TGTGCCAGCAGCCTTCGAGTGCCTGAAGCTTTCTTT. Its protein is CASSLRVPEAFF.

This clonotype has a count of ten or more. The chain joins TRBV11-2 to TRBJ1-5, with D unresolved. The CDR3 extends over 12 amino acids. The germline gives CDR1 SGHAT, CDR2 FQNNGV. V was pared by 2 bases and J by 5 bases, with 4 bases between. The CDR3 region has the DNA TGTGCCAGCAGCTTAATAGATCAGCCCCAGCATTTT. This translates into CASSLIDQPQHF.

This clonotype showed up many times. The rearrangement joins TRBV24-1 to TRBJ2-2, with 7 nucleotides matching TRBD1. The V and J ends lost 5 bases and 9 bases, in that order; junction bases with no gene match: 5. Germline CDR1 KGHDR, CDR2 SFDVKD. CDR3 length: 13 amino acids. The chain's CDR3 is CATSAPGGRELFF. CDR3 bases: TGTGCCACCAGTGCCCCAGGGGGAAGGGAGCTGTTTTTT.

The sample holds many counts of this clonotype. This chain joins TRBV15 and TRBJ2-7; D is unresolved. Looked up from germline, CDR1 is LNHNV and CDR2 is YYDKDF (reference sequence). The V end was cut by 0 bases, the J end by 6 bases, with 9 bases between. CDR3 size: 13 residues. The CDR3 sequence: CATSRDRLFEQYF. CDR3 in DNA: TGTGCCACCAGCAGAGACAGGTTGTTCGAGCAGTACTTC.

The V call is TRBV4-1, the J call TRBJ2-7, with D tentatively TRBD2 (5 bases). The CDR3 runs 14 residues. Trimming cost V 5 bases and J 6 bases, with 17 bases left between them. Germline CDR1 is MGHRA and CDR2 is YSYEKL. As DNA, the CDR3 is TGCGCCAGCAGCGCAATCTCTAGTGCGGGCGAGCAGTACTTC. Its translation is CASSAISSAGEQYF.

The chain couples TRBV9 to TRBJ2-1; 7 bases fit TRBD1. The CDR3 sequence is 14 residues long. Germline V gene sequence: CDR1 SGDLS, CDR2 YYNGEE. V was clipped by 0 bases and J by 7 bases; unmatched bases: 4. This chain's CDR3 is CASSVDPTGNEQFF. CDR3 nucleotides: TGTGCCAGCAGCGTAGACCCGACAGGGAATGAGCAGTTCTTC.

As for this clonotype: Germline is not matched at one junction end, which may reflect a read error. The CDR3 nucleotides read TGTGCCAGCAGCTCGGGACTCTCCTTCAATGAGCAGTTCTTC. This translates into CASSSGLSFNEQFF. This chain joins TRBV7-9 and TRBJ2-1; TRBD2 is a possible D gene (6 bases). The CDR3 length is 14 residues. Germline CDR1 reads SEHNR; CDR2 reads FQNEAQ (reference sequence).

J is TRBJ2-1 and V is TRBV2, with TRBD2 matching over 12 bases. CDR3 size: 14 residues. Trimming cost V 3 bases and J 9 bases; bases outside gene matches: 3. Germline assignment: CDR1 SNHLY and CDR2 FYNNEI. CDR3 in DNA: TGTGCCAGCAGTGAGAGACTAGCGGGAGCTGAGCAGTTCTTC. Translated, it gives CASSERLAGAEQFF.